These T cell receptor beta chains were read from a single sample in a study of control samples from healthy donors and cancer patients. TCRdb keeps only in-frame clones here, not all; method: immunoSEQ multiplex PCR. This sample has some 150,000 clones; more than 85% occur once, and the top ten carry 3% to 3.5%. The sample comprised blood. These receptors all come from a man younger than 45 in good health. Each CDR3 is given without its conserved first and last residue.

V gene: TRBV7-9; J gene: TRBJ1-4; CDR3 protein: ASRLGVEKLF
V gene: TRBV28; J gene: TRBJ1-5; CDR3 protein: ASSFLGQPQH
V gene: TRBV27; J gene: TRBJ2-7; CDR3 protein: ASSLTGATSYEQY
V gene: TRBV7-6; J gene: TRBJ2-3; CDR3 protein: ASSPQTTTDTQY
V gene: TRBV6-5; J gene: TRBJ1-5; CDR3 protein: ASSPQGLGNQPQH
V gene: TRBV11-2; J gene: TRBJ1-2; CDR3 protein: ASSGGGLGYT
V gene: TRBV9; J gene: TRBJ2-7; CDR3 protein: ASSVVGSSYEQY
V gene: TRBV28; J gene: TRBJ1-4; CDR3 protein: ASSSARGSNEKLF
V gene: TRBV11-2; J gene: TRBJ2-1; CDR3 protein: ASSLVGRGAYNEQF
V gene: TRBV19; J gene: TRBJ2-7; CDR3 protein: ASSIGGERYEQY
V gene: TRBV28; J gene: TRBJ1-1; CDR3 protein: AGQGAKTEAF
V gene: TRBV2; J gene: TRBJ2-1; CDR3 protein: ASSESSRDNEQF
V gene: TRBV14; J gene: TRBJ1-4; CDR3 protein: ASSQDTSTNEKLF
V gene: TRBV9; J gene: TRBJ1-2; CDR3 protein: ASSPGQSANYGYT
V gene: TRBV6-5; J gene: TRBJ1-1; CDR3 protein: ASATGNEAF
V gene: TRBV6-6; J gene: TRBJ1-1; CDR3 protein: ASGTGTEAF
V gene: TRBV10-1; J gene: TRBJ2-2; CDR3 protein: ASSDYSGVANTGELF
V gene: TRBV23-1; J gene: TRBJ1-1; CDR3 protein: ASSQEGTANTEAF
V gene: TRBV18; J gene: TRBJ1-1; CDR3 protein: ASSPIGTGAPYTEAF
V gene: TRBV6-4; J gene: TRBJ1-5; CDR3 protein: ASSRGRYSNQPQH
V gene: TRBV6-1; J gene: TRBJ1-2; CDR3 protein: ASSEEQGYGYT
V gene: TRBV11-1; J gene: TRBJ2-1; CDR3 protein: ASSLDLAGGSNEQF
V gene: TRBV19; J gene: TRBJ2-3; CDR3 protein: ATRLGMADTQY
V gene: TRBV7-9; J gene: TRBJ1-4; CDR3 protein: ASSLGRAGFNEKLF
V gene: TRBV18; J gene: TRBJ1-1; CDR3 protein: ASSKRDGRSLNTEAF
V gene: TRBV28; J gene: TRBJ1-4; CDR3 protein: ASIGPQTNEKLF